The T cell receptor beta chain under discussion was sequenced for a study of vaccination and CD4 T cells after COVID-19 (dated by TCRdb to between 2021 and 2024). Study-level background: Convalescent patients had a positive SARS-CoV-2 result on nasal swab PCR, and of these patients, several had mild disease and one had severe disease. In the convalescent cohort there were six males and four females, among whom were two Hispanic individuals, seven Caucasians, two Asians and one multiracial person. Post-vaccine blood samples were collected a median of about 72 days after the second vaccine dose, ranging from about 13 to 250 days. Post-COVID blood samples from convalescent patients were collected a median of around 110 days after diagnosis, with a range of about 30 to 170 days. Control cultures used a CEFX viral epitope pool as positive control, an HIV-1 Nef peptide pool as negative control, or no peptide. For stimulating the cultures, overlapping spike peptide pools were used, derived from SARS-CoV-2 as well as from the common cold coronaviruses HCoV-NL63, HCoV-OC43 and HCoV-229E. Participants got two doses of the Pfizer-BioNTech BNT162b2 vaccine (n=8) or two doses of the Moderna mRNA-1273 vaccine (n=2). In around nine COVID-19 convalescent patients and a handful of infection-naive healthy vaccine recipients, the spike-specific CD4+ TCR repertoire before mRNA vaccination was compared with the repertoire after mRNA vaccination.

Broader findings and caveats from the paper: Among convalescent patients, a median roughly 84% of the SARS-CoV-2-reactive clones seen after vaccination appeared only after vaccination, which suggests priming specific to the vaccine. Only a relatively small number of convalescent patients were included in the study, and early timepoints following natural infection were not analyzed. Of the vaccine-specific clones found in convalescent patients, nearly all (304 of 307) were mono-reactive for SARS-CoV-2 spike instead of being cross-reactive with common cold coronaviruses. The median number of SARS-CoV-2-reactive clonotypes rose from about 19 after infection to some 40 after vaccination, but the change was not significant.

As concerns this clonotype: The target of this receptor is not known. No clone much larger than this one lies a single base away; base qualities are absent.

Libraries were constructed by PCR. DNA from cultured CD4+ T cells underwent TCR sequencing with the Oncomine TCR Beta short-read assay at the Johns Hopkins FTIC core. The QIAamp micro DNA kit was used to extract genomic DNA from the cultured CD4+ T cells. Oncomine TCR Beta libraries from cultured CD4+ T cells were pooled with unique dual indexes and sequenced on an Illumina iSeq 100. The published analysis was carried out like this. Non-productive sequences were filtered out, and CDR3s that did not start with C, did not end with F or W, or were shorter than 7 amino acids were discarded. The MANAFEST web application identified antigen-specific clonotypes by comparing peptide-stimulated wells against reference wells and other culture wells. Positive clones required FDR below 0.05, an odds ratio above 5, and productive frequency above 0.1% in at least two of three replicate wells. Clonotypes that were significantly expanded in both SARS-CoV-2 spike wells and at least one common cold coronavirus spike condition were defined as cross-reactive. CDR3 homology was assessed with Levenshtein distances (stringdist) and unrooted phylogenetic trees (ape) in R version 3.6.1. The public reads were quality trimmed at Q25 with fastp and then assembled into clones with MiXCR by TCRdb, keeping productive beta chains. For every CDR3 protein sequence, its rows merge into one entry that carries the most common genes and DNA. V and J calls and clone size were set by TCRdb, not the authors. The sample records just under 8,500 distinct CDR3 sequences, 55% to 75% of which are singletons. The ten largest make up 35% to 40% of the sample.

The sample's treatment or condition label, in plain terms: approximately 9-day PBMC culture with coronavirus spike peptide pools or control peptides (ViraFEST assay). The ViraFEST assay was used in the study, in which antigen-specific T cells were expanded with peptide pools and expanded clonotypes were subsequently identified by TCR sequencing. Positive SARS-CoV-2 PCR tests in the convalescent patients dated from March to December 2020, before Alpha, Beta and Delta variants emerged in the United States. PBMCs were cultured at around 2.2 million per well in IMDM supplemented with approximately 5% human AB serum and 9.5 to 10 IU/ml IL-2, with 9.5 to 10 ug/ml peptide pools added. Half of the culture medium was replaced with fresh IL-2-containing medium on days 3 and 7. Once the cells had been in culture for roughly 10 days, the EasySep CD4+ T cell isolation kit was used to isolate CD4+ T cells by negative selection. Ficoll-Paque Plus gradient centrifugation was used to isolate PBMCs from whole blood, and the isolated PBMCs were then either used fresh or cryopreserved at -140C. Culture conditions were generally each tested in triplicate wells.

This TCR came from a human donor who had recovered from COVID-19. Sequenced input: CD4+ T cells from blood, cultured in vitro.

The DNA sequence follows: TGCAGTGCTACCTCAGGGGGAAGCACAGATACGCAGTATTTT. This is translated as CSATSGGSTDTQYF. In this chain, TRBV20-1 is recombined with TRBJ2-3; 7 bases in the middle match TRBD1. The CDR3 numbers 14 residues from cysteine through phenylalanine. Kept here is only the CDR3 DNA, which spans 42 bases and is read in frame from base 1. Taken from the germline V gene (reference sequence), the CDR1 and CDR2 loops are DFQATT and SNEGSKA. Here V drops 4 bases and J drops 0 bases, and the junction holds 4 bases not matched to any gene.